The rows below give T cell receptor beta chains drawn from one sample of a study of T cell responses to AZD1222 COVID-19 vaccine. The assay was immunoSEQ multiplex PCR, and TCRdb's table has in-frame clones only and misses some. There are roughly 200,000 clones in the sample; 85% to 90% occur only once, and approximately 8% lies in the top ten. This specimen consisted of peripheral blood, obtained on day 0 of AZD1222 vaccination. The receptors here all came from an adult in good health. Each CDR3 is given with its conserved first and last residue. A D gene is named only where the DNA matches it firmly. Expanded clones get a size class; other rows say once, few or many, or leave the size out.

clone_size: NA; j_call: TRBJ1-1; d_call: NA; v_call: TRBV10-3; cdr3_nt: TGTGCCATCAGTGGACTGACTAACACTGAAGCTTTCTTT; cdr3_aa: CAISGLTNTEAFF
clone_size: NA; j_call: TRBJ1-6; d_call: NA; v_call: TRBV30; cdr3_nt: TGTGCCTGGAGTGTAGATATGGTATCCTATAATTCACCCCTCCACTTT; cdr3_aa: CAWSVDMVSYNSPLHF
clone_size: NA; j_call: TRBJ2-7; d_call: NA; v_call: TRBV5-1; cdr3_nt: TGCGCCAGCCGAGGACAGACGAGCTTCACCGAGCAGTACTTC; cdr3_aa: CASRGQTSFTEQYF
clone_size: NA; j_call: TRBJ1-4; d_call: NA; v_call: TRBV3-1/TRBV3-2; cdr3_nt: TGTGCCAGCAGCCAAGAGTTGGACAGTGCTATGTCGAAACTGTTTTTT; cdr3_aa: CASSQELDSAMSKLFF
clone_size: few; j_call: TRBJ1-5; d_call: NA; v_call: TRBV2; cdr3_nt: TGTGCCAGCAGTGAGGGTTGGCAGGGACATAGCAATCAGCCCCAGCATTTT; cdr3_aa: CASSEGWQGHSNQPQHF
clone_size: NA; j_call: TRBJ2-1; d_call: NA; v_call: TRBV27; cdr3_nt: TGTGCCAGCAGTTGGCGGGGACGAGAGCAGTTCTTC; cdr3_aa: CASSWRGREQFF
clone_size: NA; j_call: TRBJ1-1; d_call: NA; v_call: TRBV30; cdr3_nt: TGTGCCTGGAGGGAGGAGTACGACACTGAAGCTTTCTTT; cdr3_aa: CAWREEYDTEAFF
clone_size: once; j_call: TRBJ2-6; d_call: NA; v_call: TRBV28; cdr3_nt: TGTGCCAGCAGGGGCGGGGAGGCAGGGGCCAACGTCCTGACTTTC; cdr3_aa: CASRGGEAGANVLTF
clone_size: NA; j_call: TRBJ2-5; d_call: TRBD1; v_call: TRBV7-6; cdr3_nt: TGTGCCAGCAGCTGGCGGACAGGGGGGACCTCAGAGACCCAGTACTTC; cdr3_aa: CASSWRTGGTSETQYF
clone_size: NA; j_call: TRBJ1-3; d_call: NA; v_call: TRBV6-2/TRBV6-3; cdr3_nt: TGTGCCAGCAGTCTCCCTGGGGGCCCGGCCGTATCTGGAAACACCATATATTTT; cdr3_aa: CASSLPGGPAVSGNTIYF
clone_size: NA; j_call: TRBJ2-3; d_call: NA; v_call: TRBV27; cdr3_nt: TGTGCCAGCAGTTTAGCAGGGCCCTACACAGATACGCAGTATTTT; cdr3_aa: CASSLAGPYTDTQYF
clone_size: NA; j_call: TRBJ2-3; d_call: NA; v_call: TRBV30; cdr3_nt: TGTGCCTGGAGTCGACAGCGCACAGATACGCAGTATTTT; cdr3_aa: CAWSRQRTDTQYF
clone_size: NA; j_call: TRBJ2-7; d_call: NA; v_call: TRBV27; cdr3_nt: TGTGCCAGCAGGGGTGGCCCCTACGAGCAGTACTTC; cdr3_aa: CASRGGPYEQYF
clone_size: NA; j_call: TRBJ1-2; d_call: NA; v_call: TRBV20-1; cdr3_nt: TGCAGTGCTAGTCAAGGGGTCTATGGCTACACCTTC; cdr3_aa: CSASQGVYGYTF
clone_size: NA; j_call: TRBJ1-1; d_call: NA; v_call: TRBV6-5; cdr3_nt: TGTGCCAGCGGGGACACTGAAGCTTTCTTT; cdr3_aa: CASGDTEAFF
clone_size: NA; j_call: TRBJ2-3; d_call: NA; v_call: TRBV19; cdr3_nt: TGTGCCAGTACCCCGCCCCTCACTCGGGATACGCAGTATTTT; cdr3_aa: CASTPPLTRDTQYF
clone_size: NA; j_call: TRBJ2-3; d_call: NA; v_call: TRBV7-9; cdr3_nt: TGTGCCAGCAGCCCACCACCCAGGGTGTCGGATACGCAGTATTTT; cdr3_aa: CASSPPPRVSDTQYF
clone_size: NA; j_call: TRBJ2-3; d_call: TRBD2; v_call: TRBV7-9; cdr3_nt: TGTGCCAGCAGCCCCCGGACTAGCGGGGGGTCTCTCACAGATACGCAGTATTTT; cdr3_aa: CASSPRTSGGSLTDTQYF
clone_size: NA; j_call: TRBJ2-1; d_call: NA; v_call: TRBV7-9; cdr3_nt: TGTGCCAGCAGTCCCCGGAGGAGCTACAATGAGCAGTTCTTC; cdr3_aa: CASSPRRSYNEQFF
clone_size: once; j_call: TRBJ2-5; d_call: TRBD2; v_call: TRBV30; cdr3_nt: TGTGCCTGGAAAAGGTCTCCATTGGCTAGCGGGGGGGCAAAAGAGACCCAGTACTTC; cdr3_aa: CAWKRSPLASGGAKETQYF
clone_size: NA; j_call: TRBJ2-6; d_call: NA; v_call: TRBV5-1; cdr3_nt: TGCGCCAGCCACAGCTTGGGTCACTCTGGGGCCAACGTCCTGACTTTC; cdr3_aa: CASHSLGHSGANVLTF
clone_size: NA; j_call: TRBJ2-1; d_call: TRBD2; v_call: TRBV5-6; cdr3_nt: TGTGCCAGCAGCTTTGGACTAGCGGAGGACAATGAGCAGTTCTTC; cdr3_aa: CASSFGLAEDNEQFF
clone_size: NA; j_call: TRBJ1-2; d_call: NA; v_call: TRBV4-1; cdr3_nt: TGCGCCAGCAGCCAGGGGTCTTTAGGCTACACCTTC; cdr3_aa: CASSQGSLGYTF
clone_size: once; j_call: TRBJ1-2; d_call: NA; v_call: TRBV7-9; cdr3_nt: TGTGCCAGCAGCCCTTGGTCCAGTGGCTACACCTTC; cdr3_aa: CASSPWSSGYTF